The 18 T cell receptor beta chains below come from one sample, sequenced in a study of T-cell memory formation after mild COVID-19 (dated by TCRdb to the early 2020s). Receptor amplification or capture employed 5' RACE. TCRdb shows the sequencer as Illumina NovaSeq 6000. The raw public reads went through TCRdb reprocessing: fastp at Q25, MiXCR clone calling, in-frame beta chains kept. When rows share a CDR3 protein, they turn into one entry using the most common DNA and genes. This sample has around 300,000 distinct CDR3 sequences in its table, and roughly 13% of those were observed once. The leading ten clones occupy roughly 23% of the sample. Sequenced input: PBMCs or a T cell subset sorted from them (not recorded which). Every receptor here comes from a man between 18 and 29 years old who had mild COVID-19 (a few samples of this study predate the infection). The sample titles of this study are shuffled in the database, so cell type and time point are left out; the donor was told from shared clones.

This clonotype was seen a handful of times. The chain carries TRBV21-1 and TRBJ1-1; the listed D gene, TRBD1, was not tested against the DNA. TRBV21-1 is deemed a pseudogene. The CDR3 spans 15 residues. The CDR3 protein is CASSIRTGGNTEAFF. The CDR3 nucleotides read TGTGCCAGCAGCATCAGGACCGGGGGCAACACTGAAGCTTTCTTT.

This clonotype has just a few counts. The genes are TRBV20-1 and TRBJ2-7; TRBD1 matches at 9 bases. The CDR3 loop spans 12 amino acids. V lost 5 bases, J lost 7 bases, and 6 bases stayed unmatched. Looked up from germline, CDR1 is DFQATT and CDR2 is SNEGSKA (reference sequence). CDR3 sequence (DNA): TGCAGTGCTTCACAGGGGGCTCAGGAGCAGTACGTC. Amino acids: CSASQGAQEQYV.

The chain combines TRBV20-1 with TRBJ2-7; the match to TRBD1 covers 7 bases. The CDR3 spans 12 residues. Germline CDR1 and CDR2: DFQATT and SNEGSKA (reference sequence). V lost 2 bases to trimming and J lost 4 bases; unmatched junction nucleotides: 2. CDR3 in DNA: TGCAGTGCTAGACAGGGGGTATACGAGCAGTACTTC. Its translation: CSARQGVYEQYF.

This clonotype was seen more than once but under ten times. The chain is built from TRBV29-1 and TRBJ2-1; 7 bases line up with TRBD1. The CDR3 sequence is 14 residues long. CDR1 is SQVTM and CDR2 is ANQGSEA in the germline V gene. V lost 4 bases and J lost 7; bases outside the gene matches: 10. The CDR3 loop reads CSVVGGGRGNEQFF. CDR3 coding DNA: TGCAGCGTTGTAGGTGGAGGCAGGGGGAATGAGCAGTTCTTC.

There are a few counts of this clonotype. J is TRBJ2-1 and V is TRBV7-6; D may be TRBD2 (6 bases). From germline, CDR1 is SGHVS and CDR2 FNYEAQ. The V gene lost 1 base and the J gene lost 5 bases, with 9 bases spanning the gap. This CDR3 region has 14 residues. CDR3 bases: TGTGCCAGCAGCTTAGGTGGGGGGAACAATGAGCAGTTCTTC. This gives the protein CASSLGGGNNEQFF. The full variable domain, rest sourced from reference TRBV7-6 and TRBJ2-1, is GAGVSQSPRYKVTKRGQDVALRCDPISGHVSLYWYRQALGQGPEFLTYFNYEAQQDKSGLPNDRFSAERPEGSISTLTIQRTEQRDSAMYRCASSLGGGNNEQFFGPGTRLTVL.

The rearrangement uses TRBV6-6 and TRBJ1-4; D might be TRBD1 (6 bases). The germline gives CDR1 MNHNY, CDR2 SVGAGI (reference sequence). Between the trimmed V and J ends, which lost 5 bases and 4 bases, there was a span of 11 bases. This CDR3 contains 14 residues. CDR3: CASSRGGYNEKLFF. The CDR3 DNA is TGTGCCAGCAGTCGGGGGGGCTATAATGAAAAACTGTTTTTT.

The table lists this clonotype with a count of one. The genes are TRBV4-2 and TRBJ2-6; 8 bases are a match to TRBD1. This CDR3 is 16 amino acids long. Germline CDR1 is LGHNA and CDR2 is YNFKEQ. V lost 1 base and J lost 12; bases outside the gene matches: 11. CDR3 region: CASSQGQGLANPVLTF. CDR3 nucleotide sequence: TGTGCCAGCAGCCAAGGACAGGGGCTAGCCAACCCCGTCCTGACTTTC.

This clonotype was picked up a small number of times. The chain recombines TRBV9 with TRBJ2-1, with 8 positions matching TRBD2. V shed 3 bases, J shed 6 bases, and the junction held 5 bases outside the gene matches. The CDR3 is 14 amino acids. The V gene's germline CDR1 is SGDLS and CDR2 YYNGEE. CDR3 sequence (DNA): TGTGCCAGCAGCGCCGCCGGGACTAGCAATGAGCAGTTCTTC. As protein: CASSAAGTSNEQFF. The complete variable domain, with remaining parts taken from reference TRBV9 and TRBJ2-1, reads DSGVTQTPKHLITATGQRVTLRCSPRSGDLSVYWYQQSLDQGLQFLIQYYNGEERAKGNILERFSAQQFPDLHSELNLSSLELGDSALYFCASSAAGTSNEQFFGPGTRLTVL.

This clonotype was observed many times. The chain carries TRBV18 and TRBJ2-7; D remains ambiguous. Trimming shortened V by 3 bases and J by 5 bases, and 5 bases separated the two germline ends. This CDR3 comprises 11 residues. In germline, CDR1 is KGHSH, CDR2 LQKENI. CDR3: CASSPLNEQYF. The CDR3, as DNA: TGTGCCAGCTCACCCTTGAACGAGCAGTACTTC.

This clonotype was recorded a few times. The CDR3 DNA reads TGTGCCAGCAGTCCCAGTGAAGGGAGGGAGCAGTACTTC. It yields the protein CASSPSEGREQYF. This chain connects TRBV6-6 to TRBJ2-7, with D maybe TRBD2 (6 bases). Trimming removed 5 bases from V and 7 bases from J, with 15 bases in between. The CDR3 has 13 residues. The germline V gene encodes CDR1 MNHNY and CDR2 SVGAGI (reference sequence).

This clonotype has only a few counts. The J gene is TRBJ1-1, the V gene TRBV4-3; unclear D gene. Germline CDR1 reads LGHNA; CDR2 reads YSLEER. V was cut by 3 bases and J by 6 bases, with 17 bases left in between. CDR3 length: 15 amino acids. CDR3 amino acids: CASSHPFGVGPEAFF. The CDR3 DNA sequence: TGCGCCAGCAGCCATCCTTTCGGGGTAGGCCCTGAAGCTTTCTTT.

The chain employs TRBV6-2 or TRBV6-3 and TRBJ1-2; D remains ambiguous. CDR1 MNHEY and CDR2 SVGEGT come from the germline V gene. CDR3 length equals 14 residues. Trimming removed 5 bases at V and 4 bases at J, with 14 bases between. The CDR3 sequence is CASSPPRRIYGYTF. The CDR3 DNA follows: TGTGCCAGCAGTCCTCCGCGGAGGATCTATGGCTACACCTTC.

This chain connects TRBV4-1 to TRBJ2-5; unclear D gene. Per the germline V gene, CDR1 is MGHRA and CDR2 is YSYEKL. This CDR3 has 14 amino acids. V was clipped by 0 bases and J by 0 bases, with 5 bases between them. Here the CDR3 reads CASSQDRNQETQYF. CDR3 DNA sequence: TGCGCCAGCAGCCAAGATCGGAACCAAGAGACCCAGTACTTC.

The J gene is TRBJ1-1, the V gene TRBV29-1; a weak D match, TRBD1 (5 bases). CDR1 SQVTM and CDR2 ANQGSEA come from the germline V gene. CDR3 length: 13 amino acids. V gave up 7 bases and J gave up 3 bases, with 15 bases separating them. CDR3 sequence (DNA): TGCAGCGCACGTGATGTAGGGGACACTGAAGCTTTCTTT. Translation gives CSARDVGDTEAFF.

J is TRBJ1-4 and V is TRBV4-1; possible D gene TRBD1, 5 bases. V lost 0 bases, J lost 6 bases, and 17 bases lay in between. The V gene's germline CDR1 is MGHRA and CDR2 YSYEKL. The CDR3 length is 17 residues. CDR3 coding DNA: TGCGCCAGCAGCCAAGACCCTGTGGGGGGTCCAGATGAAAAACTGTTTTTT. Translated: CASSQDPVGGPDEKLFF.

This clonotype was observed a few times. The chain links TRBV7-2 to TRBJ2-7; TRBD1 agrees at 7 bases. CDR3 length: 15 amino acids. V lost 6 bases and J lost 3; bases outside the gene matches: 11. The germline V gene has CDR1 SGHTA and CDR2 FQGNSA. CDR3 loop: CASSSRDRTFYEQYF. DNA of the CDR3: TGTGCCAGCAGTTCAAGGGACAGAACCTTCTACGAGCAGTACTTC.

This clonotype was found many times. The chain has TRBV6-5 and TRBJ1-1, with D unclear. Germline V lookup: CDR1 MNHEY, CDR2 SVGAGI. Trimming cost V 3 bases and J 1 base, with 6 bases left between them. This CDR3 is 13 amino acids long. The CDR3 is CASSYSENTEAFF. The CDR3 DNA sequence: TGTGCCAGCAGTTATTCTGAGAACACTGAAGCTTTCTTT.

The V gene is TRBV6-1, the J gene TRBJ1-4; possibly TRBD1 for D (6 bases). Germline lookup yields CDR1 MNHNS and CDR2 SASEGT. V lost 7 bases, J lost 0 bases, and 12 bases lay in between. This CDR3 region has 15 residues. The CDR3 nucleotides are TGTGCCAGCATCCCCAACAGGGCAACTAATGAAAAACTGTTTTTT. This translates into CASIPNRATNEKLFF.